This T cell receptor (beta chain) is drawn from a study of regulatory T cells in long-lasting Graves disease. Arm-PCR with iRepertoire HTBI primers amplified the CDR3 regions for these TCR beta libraries. A single record per CDR3 protein comes from TCRdb applying MiXCR to the multiplex PCR reads. The sample has a few hundred thousand distinct CDR3 sequences; 22% are singletons. Time point indicated: persistent/refractory GD, antithyroid drugs over 5 years with positive TRAb. RNA isolated from PBMCs was used to make the TCR library. Graves' disease diagnosis relied on American Thyroid Association guidelines. A word on this clonotype: Its antigen remains unidentified.

V lost 3 bases to trimming and J lost 5 bases; unmatched junction nucleotides: 6. Germline V gives CDR1 KGHDR, CDR2 SFDVKD. The CDR3 totals 15 residues. General study points: Favored gene segments in persistent disease were TRBV28, TRBJ1-2 and TRBJ2-5.

This TCR was sampled from a female donor with Graves disease. The chain recombines TRBV24-1 with TRBJ2-5; 9 nucleotides agree with TRBD1. The material sequenced was peripheral blood mononuclear cells (PBMCs), taken when the disease was refractory, from a patient treated with antithyroid drugs. CDR3 in DNA: TGTGCCACCAGTGATCGGACAGGGGTGGAGGAGACCCAGTACTTC. The encoded protein is CATSDRTGVEETQYF.